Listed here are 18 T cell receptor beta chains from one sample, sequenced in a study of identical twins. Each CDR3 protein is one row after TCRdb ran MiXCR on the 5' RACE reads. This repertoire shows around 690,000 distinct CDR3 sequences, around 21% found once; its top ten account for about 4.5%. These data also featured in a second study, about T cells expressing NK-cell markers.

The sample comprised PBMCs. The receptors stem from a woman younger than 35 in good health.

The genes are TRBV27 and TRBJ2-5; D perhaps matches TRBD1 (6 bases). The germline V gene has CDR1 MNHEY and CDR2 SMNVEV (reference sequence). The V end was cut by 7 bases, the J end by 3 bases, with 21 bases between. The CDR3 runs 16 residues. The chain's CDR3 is CASMARRQVREETQYF. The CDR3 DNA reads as TGTGCCAGCATGGCTAGGCGACAGGTTAGGGAAGAGACCCAGTACTTC.

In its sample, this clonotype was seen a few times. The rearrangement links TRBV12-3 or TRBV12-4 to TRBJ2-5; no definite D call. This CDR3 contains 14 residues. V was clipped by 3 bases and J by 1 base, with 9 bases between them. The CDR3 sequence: CASSLSLAQETQYF. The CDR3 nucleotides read TGTGCCAGCAGTTTGTCCCTGGCCCAAGAGACCCAGTACTTC.

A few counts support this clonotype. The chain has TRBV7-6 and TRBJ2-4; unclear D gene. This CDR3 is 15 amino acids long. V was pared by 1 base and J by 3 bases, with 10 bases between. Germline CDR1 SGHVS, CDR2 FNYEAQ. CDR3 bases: TGTGCCAGCAGCTTAGAATCCGGCAACAAAAACATTCAGTACTTC. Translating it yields CASSLESGNKNIQYF.

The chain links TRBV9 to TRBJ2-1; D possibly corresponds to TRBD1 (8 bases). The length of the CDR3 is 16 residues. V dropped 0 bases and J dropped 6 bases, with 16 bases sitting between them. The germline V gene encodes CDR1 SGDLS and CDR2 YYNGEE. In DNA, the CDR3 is TGTGCCAGCAGCGTAGCTGGACAGGGAGGGATCAATGAGCAGTTCTTC. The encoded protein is CASSVAGQGGINEQFF.

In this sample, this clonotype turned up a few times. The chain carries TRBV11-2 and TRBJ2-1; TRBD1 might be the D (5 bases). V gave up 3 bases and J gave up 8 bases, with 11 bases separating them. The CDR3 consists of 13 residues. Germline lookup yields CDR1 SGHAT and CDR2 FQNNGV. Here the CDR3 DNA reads TGTGCCAGCAGCTTCTGGGGCGTCGATGAGCAGTTCTTC. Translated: CASSFWGVDEQFF.

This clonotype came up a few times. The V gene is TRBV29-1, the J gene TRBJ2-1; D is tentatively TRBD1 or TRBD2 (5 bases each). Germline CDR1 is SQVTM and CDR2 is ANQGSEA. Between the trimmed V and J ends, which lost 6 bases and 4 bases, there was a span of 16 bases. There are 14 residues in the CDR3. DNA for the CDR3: TGCAGCGTAGTCCTTGGGACCGTTTACAATGAGCAGTTCTTC. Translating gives CSVVLGTVYNEQFF.

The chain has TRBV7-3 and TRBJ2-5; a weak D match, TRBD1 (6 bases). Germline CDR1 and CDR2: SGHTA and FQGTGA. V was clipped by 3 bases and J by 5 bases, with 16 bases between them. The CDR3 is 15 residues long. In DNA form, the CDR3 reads TGTGCCAGCAGCTTTGCAGGGGCGCGCGGGGAGACCCAGTACTTC. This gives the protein CASSFAGARGETQYF.

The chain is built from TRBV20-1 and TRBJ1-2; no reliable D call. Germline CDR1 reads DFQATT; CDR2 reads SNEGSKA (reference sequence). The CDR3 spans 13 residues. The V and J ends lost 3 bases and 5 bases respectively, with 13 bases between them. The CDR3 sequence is CSARGYWQYGYTF. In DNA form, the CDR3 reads TGCAGTGCTAGGGGCTATTGGCAGTATGGCTACACCTTC.

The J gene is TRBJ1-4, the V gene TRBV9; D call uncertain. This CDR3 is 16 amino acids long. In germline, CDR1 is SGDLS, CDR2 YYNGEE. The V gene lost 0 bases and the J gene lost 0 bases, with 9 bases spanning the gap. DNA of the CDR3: TGTGCCAGCAGCGTAGGGTTCAGTCCAACTAATGAAAAACTGTTTTTT. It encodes CASSVGFSPTNEKLFF.

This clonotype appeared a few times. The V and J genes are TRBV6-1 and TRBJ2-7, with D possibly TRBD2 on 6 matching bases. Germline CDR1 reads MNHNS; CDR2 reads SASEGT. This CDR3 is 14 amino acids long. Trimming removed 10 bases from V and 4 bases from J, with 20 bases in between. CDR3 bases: TGTGCCACTTCCTTAATTTGGGGGGTATACGAGCAGTACTTC. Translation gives CATSLIWGVYEQYF.

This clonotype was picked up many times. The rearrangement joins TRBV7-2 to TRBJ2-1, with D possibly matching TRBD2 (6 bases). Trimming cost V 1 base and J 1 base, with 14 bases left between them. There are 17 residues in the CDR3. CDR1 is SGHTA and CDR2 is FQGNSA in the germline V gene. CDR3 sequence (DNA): TGTGCCAGCAGCTTAGGCTATTCGGGGGTTTCCTACAATGAGCAGTTCTTC. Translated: CASSLGYSGVSYNEQFF.

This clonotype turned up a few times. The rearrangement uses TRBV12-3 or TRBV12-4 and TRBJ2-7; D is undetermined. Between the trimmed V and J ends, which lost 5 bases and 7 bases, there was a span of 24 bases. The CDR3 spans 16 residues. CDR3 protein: CASSPRGSTPFGEQYF. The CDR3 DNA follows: TGTGCCAGCAGTCCCCGAGGTAGTACTCCCTTTGGGGAGCAGTACTTC.

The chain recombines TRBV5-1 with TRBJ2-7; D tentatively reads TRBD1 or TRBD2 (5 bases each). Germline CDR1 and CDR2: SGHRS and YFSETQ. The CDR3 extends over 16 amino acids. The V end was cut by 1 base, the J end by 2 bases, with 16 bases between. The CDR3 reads CASSLRDLGPTYEQYF. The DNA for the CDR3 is TGCGCCAGCAGCTTGAGGGACCTTGGGCCGACCTACGAGCAGTACTTC.

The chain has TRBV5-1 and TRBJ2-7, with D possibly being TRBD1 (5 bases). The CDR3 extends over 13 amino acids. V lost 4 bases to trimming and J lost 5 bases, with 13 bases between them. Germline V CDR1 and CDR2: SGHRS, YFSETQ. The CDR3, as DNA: TGCGCCAGCAGCAGGGCTAGGGGCGACGAGCAGTACTTC. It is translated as CASSRARGDEQYF. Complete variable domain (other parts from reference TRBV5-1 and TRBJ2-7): KAGVTQTPRYLIKTRGQQVTLSCSPISGHRSVSWYQQTPGQGLQFLFEYFSETQRNKGNFPGRFSGRQFSNSRSEMNVSTLELGDSALYLCASSRARGDEQYFGPGTRLTVT.

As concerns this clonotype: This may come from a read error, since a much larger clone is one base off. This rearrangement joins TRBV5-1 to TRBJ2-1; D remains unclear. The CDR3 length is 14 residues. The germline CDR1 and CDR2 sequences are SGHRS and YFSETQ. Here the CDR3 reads CASSWGSSCNEQFF. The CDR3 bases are TGCGCCAGCAGTTGGGGAAGCTCCTGCAATGAGCAGTTCTTC.

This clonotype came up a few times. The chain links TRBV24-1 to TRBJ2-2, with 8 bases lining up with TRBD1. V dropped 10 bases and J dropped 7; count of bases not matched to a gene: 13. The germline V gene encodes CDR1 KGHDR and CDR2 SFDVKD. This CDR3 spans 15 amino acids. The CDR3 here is CATASGQGGIGELFF. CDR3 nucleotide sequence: TGTGCCACAGCCTCCGGACAGGGAGGAATCGGGGAGCTGTTTTTT.

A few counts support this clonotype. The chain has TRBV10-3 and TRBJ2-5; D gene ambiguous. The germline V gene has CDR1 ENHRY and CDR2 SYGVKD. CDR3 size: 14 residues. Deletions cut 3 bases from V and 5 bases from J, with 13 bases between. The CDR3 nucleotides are TGTGCCATCAGTGACGGGTCGAAGGGTGAGACCCAGTACTTC. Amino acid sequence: CAISDGSKGETQYF.

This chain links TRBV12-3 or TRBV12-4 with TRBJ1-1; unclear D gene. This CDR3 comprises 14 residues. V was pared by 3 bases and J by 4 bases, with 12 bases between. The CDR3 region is CASSLSGKSTEAFF. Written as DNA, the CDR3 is TGTGCCAGCAGTTTGTCCGGAAAAAGCACTGAAGCTTTCTTT.